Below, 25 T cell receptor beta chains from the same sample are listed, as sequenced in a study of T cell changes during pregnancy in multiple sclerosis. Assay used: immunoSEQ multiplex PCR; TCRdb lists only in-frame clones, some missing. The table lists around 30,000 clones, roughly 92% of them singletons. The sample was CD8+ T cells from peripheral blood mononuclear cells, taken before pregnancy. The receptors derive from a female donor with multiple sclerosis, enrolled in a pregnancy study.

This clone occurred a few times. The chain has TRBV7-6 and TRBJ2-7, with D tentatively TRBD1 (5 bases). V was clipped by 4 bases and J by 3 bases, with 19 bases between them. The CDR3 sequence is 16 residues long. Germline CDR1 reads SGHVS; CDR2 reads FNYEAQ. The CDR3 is CASSSSRAGINYEQYF. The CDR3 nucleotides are TGTGCCAGCAGCTCCTCCAGGGCAGGGATTAACTACGAGCAGTACTTC.

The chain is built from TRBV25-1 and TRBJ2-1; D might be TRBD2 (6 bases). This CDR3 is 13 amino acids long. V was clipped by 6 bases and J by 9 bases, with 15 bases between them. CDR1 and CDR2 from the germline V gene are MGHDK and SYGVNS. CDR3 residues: CASSAPTRAEQFF. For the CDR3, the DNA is TGTGCCAGCAGCGCCCCGACTAGGGCTGAGCAGTTCTTC.

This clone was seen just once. The CDR3 DNA is TGCGCCAGCAGCACTCGGGACAGGGAATATCCTGAAGCTTTCTTT. Residues: CASSTRDREYPEAFF. The chain recombines TRBV4-1 with TRBJ1-1, with TRBD1 matching 9 bases. This CDR3 contains 15 residues. Looked up from germline, CDR1 is MGHRA and CDR2 is YSYEKL. The junction had 10 bases not matched to a gene; V was cut back by 5 bases and J by 6 bases.

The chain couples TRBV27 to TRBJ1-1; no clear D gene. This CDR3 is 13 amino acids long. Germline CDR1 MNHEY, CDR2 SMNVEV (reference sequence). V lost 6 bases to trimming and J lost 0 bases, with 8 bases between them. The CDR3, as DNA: TGTGCCAGCAGGGAGAGCATGAACACTGAAGCTTTCTTT. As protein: CASRESMNTEAFF.

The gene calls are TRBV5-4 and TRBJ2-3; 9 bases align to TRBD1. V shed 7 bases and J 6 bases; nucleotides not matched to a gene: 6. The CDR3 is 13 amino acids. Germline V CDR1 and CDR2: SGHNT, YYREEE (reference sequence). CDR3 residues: CASSSDRGDTQYF. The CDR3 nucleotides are TGTGCCAGCTCATCGGACAGGGGTGATACGCAGTATTTT.

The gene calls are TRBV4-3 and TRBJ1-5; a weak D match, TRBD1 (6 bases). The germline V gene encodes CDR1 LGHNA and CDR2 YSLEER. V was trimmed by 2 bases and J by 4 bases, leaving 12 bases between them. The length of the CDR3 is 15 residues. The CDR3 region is CASSQYRELNQPQHF. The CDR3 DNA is TGCGCCAGCAGCCAATACAGGGAGTTGAATCAGCCCCAGCATTTT.

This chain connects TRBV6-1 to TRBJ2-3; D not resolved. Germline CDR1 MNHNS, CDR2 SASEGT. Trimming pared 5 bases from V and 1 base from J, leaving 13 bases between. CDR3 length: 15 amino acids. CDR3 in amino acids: CASSLPVYRTDTQYF. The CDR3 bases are TGTGCCAGCAGTTTGCCAGTGTATCGCACAGATACGCAGTATTTT.

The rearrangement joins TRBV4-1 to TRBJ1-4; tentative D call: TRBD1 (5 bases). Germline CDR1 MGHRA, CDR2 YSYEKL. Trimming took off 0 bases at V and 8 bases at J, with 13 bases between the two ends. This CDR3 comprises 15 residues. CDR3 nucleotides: TGCGCCAGCAGCCAAGATCGAACAGGATGGGAAAAACTGTTTTTT. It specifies CASSQDRTGWEKLFF.

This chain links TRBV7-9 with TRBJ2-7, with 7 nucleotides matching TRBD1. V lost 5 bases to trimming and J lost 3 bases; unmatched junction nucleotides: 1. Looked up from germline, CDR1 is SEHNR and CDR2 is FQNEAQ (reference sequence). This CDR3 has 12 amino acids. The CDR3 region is CASSTGDYEQYF. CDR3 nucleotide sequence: TGTGCCAGCAGCACAGGGGACTACGAGCAGTACTTC. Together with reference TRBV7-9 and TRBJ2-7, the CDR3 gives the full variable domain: DTGVSQNPRHKITKRGQNVTFRCDPISEHNRLYWYRQTLGQGPEFLTYFQNEAQLEKSRLLSDRFSAERPKGSFSTLEIQRTEQGDSAMYLCASSTGDYEQYFGPGTRLTVT.

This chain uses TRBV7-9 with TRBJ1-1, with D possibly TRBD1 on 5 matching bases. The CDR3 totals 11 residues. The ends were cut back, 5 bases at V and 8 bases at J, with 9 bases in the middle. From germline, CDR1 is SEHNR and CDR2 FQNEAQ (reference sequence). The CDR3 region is CASSISGEAFF. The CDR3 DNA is TGTGCCAGCAGCATATCAGGGGAAGCTTTCTTT. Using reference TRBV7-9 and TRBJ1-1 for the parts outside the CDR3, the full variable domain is DTGVSQNPRHKITKRGQNVTFRCDPISEHNRLYWYRQTLGQGPEFLTYFQNEAQLEKSRLLSDRFSAERPKGSFSTLEIQRTEQGDSAMYLCASSISGEAFFGQGTRLTVV.

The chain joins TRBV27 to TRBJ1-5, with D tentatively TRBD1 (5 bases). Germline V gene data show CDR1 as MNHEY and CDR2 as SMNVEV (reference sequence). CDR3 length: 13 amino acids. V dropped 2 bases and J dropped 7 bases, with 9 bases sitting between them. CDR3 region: CASSLGGGQPQHF. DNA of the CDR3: TGTGCCAGCAGTTTAGGGGGAGGGCAGCCCCAGCATTTT.

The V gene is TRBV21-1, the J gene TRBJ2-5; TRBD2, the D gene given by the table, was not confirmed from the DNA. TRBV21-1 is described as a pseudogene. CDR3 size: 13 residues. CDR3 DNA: TGTGCCAGCAGCAAAGAGGGGCGGGGGACTCGGTACTTC. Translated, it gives CASSKEGRGTRYF.

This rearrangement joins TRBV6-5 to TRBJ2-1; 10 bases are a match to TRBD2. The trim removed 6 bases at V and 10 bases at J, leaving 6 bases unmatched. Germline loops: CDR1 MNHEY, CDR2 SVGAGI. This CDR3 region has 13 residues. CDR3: CASRVAGGGEQFF. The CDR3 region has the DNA TGTGCCAGCAGGGTAGCGGGAGGAGGGGAGCAGTTCTTC.

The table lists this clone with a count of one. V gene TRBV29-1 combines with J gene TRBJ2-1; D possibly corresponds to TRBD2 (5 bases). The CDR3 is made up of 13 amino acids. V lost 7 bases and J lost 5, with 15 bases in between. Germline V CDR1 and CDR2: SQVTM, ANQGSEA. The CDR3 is CSAHPSEDNEQFF. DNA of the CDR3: TGCAGCGCACACCCATCGGAGGACAATGAGCAGTTCTTC.

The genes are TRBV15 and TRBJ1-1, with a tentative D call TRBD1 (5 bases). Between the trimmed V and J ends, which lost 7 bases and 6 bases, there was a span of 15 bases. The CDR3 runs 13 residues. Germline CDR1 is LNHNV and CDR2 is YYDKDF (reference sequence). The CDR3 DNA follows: TGTGCCACCATGAATTCAGGGATCGCTGAAGCTTTCTTT. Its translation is CATMNSGIAEAFF.

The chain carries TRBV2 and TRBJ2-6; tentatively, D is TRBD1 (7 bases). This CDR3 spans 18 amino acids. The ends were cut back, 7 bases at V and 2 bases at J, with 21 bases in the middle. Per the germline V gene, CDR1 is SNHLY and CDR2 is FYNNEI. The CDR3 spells CASNTGTAGGAGANVLTF. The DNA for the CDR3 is TGTGCCAGCAATACCGGGACAGCTGGAGGGGCTGGGGCCAACGTCCTGACTTTC.

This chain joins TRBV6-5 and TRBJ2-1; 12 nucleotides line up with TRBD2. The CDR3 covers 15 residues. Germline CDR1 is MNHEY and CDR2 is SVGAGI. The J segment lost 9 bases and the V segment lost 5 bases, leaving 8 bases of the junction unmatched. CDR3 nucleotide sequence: TGTGCCAGCAGTACACTAGCGGGAGGCTTTGGTGAGCAGTTCTTC. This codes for CASSTLAGGFGEQFF.

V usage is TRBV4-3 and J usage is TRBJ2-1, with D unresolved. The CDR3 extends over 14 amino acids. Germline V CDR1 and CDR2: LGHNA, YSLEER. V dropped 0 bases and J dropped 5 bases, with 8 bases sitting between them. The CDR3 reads CASSQDYADNEQFF. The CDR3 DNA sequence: TGCGCCAGCAGCCAAGATTACGCAGACAATGAGCAGTTCTTC.

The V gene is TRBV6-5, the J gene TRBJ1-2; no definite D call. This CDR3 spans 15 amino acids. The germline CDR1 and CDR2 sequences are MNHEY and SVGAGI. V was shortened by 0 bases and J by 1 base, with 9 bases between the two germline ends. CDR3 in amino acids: CASSYSSGNNYGYTF. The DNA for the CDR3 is TGTGCCAGCAGTTACTCCTCGGGGAATAACTATGGCTACACCTTC.

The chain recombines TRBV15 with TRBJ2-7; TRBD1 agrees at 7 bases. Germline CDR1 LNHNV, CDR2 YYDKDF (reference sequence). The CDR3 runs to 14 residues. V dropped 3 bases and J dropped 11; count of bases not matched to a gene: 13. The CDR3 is CATSSASKTGPEYF. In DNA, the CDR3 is TGTGCCACCAGCAGTGCATCCAAGACAGGGCCGGAGTACTTC. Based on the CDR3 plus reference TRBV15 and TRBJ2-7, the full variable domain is DAMVIQNPRYQVTQFGKPVTLSCSQTLNHNVMYWYQQKSSQAPKLLFHYYDKDFNNEADTPDNFQSRRPNTSFCFLDIRSPGLGDTAMYLCATSSASKTGPEYFGPGTRLTVT.

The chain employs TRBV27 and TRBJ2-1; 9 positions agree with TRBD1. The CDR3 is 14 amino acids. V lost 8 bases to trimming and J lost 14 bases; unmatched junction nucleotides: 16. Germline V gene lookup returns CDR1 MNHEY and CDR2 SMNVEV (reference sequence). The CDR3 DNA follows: TGTGCCAGCCGCACCGGGACAGGGTCCCCGACGGAGTTCTTC. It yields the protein CASRTGTGSPTEFF.

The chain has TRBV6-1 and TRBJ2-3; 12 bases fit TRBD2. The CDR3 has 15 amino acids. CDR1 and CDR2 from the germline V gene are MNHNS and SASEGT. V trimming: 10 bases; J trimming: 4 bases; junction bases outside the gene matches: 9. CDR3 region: CAILRGLAGSDTQYF. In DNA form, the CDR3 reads TGTGCCATCCTACGGGGACTAGCGGGTTCAGATACGCAGTATTTT.

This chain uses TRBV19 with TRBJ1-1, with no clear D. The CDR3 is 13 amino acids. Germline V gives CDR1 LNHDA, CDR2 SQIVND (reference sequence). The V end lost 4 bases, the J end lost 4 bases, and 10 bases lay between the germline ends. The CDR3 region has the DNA TGTGCCAGTAGTACCTACGCGGGCACTGAAGCTTTCTTT. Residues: CASSTYAGTEAFF.

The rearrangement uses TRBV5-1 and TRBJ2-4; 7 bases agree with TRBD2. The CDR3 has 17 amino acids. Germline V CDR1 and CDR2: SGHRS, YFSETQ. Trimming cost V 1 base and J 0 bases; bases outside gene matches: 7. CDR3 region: CASSLTSEIIAKNIQYF. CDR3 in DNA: TGCGCCAGCAGCTTGACTAGCGAGATTATAGCCAAAAACATTCAGTACTTC.

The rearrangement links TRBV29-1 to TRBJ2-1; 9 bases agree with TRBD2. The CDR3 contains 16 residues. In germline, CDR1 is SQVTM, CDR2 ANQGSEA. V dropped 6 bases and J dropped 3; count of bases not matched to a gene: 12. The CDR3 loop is CSVGGGAGGGYNEQFF. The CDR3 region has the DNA TGCAGCGTCGGAGGAGGGGCGGGAGGGGGCTACAATGAGCAGTTCTTC.